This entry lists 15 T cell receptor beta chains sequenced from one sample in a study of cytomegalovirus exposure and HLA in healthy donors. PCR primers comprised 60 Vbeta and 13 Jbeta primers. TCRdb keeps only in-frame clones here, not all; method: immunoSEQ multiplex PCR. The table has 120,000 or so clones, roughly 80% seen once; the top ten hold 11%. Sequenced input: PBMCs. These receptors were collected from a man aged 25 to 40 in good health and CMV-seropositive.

This CDR3 is CASSEFKTGSNTGELFF. The CDR3 DNA is TGCGCCAGCAGTGAGTTTAAGACAGGGTCGAACACCGGGGAGCTGTTTTTT. This chain uses TRBV10-1 with TRBJ2-2; 7 bases are shared with TRBD1. The CDR3 sequence is 17 residues long. Germline-derived CDR1 and CDR2 are WNHNN and SYGVQD (reference sequence). Trimming at V came to 1 base and at J to 0 bases, leaving 5 bases not matched to a gene.

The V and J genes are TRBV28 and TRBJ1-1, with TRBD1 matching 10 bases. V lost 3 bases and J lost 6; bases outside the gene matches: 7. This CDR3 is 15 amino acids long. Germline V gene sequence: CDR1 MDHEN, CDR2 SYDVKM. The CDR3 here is CASSFPTGGVPEAFF. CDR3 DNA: TGTGCCAGCAGTTTCCCGACAGGGGGCGTCCCTGAAGCTTTCTTT.

CDR3 coding DNA: TGTGCCAGCAGTTTAGAACAGCACTCAGATACGCAGTATTTT. Protein sequence: CASSLEQHSDTQYF. The gene calls are TRBV5-4 and TRBJ2-3; D remains unclear. V lost 5 bases, J lost 4 bases, and 14 bases lay in between. CDR1 and CDR2 (germline): SGHNT, YYREEE (reference sequence). The CDR3 is 14 amino acids.

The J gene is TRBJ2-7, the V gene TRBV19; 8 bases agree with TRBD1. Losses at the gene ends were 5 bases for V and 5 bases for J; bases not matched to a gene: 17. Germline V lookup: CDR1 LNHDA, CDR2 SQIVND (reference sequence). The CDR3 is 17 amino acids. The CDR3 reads CASSPIRGRTGFHEQYF. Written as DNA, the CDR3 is TGTGCCAGTAGTCCCATTCGGGGTCGGACAGGGTTCCACGAGCAGTACTTC.

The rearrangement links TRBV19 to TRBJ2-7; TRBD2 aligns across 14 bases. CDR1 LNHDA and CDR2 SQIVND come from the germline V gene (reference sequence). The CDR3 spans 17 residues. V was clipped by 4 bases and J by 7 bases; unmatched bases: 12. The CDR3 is CASSTRTSGRSLVEQYF. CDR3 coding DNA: TGTGCCAGTAGTACCCGGACTAGCGGGAGGTCTCTTGTTGAGCAGTACTTC.

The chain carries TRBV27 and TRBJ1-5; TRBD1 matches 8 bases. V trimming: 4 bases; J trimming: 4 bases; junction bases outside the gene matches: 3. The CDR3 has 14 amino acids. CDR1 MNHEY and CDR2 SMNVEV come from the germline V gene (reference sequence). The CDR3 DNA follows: TGTGCCAGCAGTTGGACAGGGCGTAATCAGCCCCAGCATTTT. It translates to CASSWTGRNQPQHF.

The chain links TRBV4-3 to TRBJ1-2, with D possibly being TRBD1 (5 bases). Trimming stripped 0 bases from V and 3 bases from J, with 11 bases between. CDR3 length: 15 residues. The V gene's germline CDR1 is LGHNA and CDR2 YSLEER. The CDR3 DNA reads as TGCGCCAGCAGCCAAGATCTTGACAGATACTATGGCTACACCTTC. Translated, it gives CASSQDLDRYYGYTF.

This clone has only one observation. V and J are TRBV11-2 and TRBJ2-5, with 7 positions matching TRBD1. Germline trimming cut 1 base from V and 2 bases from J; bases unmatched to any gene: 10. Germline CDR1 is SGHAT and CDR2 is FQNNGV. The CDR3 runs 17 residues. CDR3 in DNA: TGTGCCAGCAGCTTAGCTCCCACAGGGGCCTCTCAAGAGACCCAGTACTTC. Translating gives CASSLAPTGASQETQYF.

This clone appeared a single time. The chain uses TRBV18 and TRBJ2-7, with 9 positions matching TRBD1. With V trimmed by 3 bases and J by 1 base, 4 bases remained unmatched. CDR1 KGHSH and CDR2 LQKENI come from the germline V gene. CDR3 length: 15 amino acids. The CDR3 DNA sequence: TGTGCCAGCTCACCCGGGACAGGGTTTTCCTACGAGCAGTACTTC. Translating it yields CASSPGTGFSYEQYF.

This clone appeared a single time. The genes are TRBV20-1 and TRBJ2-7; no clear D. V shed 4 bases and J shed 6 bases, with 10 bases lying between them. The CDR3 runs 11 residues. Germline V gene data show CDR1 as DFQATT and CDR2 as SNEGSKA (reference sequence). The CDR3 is CSAKFVGEQYF. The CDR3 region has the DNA TGCAGTGCTAAGTTTGTCGGCGAGCAGTACTTC.

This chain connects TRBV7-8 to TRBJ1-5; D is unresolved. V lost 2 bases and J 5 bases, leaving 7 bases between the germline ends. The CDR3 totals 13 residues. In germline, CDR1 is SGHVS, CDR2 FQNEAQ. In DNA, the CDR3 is TGTGCCAGCAGCTTAAGTCAGGATCAGCCCCAGCATTTT. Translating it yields CASSLSQDQPQHF.

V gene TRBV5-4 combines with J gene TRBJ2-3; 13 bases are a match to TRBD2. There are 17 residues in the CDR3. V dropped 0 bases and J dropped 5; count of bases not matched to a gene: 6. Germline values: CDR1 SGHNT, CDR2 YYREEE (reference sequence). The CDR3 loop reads CASSLGRLAGGLDTQYF. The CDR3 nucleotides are TGTGCCAGCAGCTTGGGCAGACTAGCGGGAGGTTTAGATACGCAGTATTTT.

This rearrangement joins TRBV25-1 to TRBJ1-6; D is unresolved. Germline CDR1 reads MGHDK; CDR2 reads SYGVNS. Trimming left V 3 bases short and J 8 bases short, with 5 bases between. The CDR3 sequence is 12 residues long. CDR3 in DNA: TGTGCCAGCAGTGATCGGTATTCACCCCTCCACTTT. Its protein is CASSDRYSPLHF.

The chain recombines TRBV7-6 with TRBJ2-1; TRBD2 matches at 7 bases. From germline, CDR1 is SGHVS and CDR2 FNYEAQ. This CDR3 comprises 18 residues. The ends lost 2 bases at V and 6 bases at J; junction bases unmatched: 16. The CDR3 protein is CASSLFRLSSGEANEQFF. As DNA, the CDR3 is TGTGCCAGCAGCTTATTTAGACTTTCTAGCGGAGAGGCCAATGAGCAGTTCTTC.

In nucleotides, the CDR3 is TGTGCCAGCAGGGGACTAGCGGGAGGAGGGGAGTACAATGAGCAGTTCTTC. Translating gives CASRGLAGGGEYNEQFF. The chain recombines TRBV27 with TRBJ2-1; 15 bases fit TRBD2. This CDR3 comprises 17 residues. Germline V lookup: CDR1 MNHEY, CDR2 SMNVEV (reference sequence). V shed 6 bases and J 4 bases; nucleotides not matched to a gene: 7.